The sequence of this TCR beta chain was determined in a study of T cell repertoires in cytomegalovirus infection. The wider study: Public TCR beta signatures provided an indication of both CMV infection and a matching HLA type.

The table lists this clonotype with many counts. TCRdb independently ran MiXCR on the reads; one entry per CDR3 protein. Found here are hundreds of thousands of distinct CDR3 sequences, about 10% of them singletons; the top ten hold roughly 10%. V lost 2 bases to trimming and J lost 0 bases, with 10 bases between them. The CDR3 totals 16 residues. Germline V gene lookup returns CDR1 SGHTA and CDR2 FQGTGA. The chain has TRBV7-3 and TRBJ2-2; D possibly corresponds to TRBD2 (6 bases). Material: PBMCs. The TCR was taken from a human donor in good health (CMV status not recorded). Some clones in this sample may be carry-over from other donors' samples. The CDR3 bases are TGTGCCAGCAGCTTAGGGACTGGCCCGAACACCGGGGAGCTGTTTTTT. Its translation: CASSLGTGPNTGELFF.